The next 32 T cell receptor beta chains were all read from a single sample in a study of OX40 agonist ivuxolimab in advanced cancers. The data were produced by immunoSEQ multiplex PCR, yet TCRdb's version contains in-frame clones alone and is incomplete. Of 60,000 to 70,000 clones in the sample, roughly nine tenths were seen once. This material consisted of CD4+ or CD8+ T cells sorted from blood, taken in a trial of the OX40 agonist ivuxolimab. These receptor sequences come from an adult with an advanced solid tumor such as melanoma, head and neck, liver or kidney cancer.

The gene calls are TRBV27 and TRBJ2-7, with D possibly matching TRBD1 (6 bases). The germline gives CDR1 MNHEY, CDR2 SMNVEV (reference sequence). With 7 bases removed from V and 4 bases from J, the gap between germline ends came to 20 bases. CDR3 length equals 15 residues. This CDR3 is CASTPLRGNRYEQYF. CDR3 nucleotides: TGTGCCAGCACTCCACTAAGGGGGAATAGGTACGAGCAGTACTTC.

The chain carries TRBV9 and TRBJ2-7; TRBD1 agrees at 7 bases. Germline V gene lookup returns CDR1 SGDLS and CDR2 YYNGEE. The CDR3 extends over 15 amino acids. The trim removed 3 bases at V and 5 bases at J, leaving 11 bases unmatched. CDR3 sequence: CASSATGSAFHEQYF. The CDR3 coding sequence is TGTGCCAGCAGCGCGACAGGGTCTGCTTTCCACGAGCAGTACTTC.

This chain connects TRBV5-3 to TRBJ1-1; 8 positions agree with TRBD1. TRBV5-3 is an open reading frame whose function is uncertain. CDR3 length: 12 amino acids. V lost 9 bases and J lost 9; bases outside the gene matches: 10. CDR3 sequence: CATQGQVQKAFF. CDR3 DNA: TGTGCCACCCAGGGACAGGTTCAGAAAGCTTTCTTT.

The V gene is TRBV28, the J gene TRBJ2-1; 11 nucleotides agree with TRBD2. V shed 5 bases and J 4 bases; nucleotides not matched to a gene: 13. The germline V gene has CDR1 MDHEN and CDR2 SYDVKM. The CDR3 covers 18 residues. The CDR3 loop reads CASSTPTWTSGSYNEQFF. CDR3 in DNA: TGTGCCAGCAGTACACCCACCTGGACTAGCGGGTCGTACAATGAGCAGTTCTTC. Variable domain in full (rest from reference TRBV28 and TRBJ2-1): DVKVTQSSRYLVKRTGEKVFLECVQDMDHENMFWYRQDPGLGLRLIYFSYDVKMKEKGDIPEGYSVSREKKERFSLILESASTNQTSMYLCASSTPTWTSGSYNEQFFGPGTRLTVL.

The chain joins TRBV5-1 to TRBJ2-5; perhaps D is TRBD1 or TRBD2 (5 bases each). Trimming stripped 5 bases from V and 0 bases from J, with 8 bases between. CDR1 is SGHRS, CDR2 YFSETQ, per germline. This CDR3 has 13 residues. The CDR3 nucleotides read TGCGCCAGCAGACCGGGACACCAAGAGACCCAGTACTTC. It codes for CASRPGHQETQYF.

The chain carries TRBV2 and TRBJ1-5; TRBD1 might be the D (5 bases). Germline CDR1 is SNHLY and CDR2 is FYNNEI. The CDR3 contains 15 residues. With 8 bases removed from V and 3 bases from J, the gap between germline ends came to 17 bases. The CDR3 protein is CASGGTQEINQPQHF. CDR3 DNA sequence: TGTGCCAGCGGCGGGACCCAGGAGATCAATCAGCCCCAGCATTTT.

For the CDR3, the DNA is TGCGCCAGCAGTGAGATGGGGCATTCCTACAATGAGCAGTTCTTC. It encodes CASSEMGHSYNEQFF. This chain links TRBV10-1 with TRBJ2-1, with a tentative D call TRBD1 (5 bases). Trimming left V 2 bases short and J 1 base short, with 9 bases between. Looked up from germline, CDR1 is WNHNN and CDR2 is SYGVQD (reference sequence). The CDR3 has 15 amino acids.

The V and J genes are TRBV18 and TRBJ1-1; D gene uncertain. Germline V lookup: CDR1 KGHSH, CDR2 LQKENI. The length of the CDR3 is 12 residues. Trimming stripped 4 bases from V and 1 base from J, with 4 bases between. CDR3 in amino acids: CASSRENTEAFF. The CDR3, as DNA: TGTGCCAGCTCACGAGAGAACACTGAAGCTTTCTTT.

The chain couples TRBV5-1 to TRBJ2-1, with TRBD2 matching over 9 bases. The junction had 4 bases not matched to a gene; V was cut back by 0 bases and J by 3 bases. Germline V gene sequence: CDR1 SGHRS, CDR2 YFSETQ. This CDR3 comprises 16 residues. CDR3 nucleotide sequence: TGCGCCAGCAGCTTGGTTCGACTAGCGGACTACAATGAGCAGTTCTTC. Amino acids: CASSLVRLADYNEQFF.

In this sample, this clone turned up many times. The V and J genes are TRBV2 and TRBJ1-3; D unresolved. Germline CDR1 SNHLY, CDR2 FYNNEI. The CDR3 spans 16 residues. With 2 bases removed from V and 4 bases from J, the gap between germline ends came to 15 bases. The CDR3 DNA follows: TGTGCCAGCAGTGAATTCCCGGGTTTTGGAGGAAACACCATATATTTT. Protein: CASSEFPGFGGNTIYF.

The CDR3 protein is CASSPARGKNTEAFF. The CDR3 bases are TGTGCCAGCAGTCCCGCGCGGGGGAAGAACACTGAAGCTTTCTTT. This chain uses TRBV28 with TRBJ1-1; D possibly corresponds to TRBD1 (5 bases). The CDR3 is made up of 15 amino acids. Per germline, CDR1 MDHEN and CDR2 SYDVKM. The ends were cut back, 5 bases at V and 1 base at J, with 14 bases in the middle.

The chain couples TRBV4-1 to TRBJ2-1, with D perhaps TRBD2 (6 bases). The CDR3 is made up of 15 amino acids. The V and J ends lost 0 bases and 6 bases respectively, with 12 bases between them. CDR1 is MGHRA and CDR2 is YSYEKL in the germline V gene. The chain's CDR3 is CASSQDVSAGNEQFF. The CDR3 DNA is TGCGCCAGCAGCCAAGATGTATCAGCGGGCAATGAGCAGTTCTTC.

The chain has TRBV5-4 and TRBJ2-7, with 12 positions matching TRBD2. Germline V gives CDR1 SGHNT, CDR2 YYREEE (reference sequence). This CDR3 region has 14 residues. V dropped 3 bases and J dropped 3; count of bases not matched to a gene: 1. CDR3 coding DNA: TGTGCCAGCAGCTGGACTAGCGGGGACTACGAGCAGTACTTC. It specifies CASSWTSGDYEQYF. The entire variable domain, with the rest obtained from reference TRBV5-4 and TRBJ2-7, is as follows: ETGVTQSPTHLIKTRGQQVTLRCSSQSGHNTVSWYQQALGQGPQFIFQYYREEENGRGNFPPRFSGLQFPNYSSELNVNALELDDSALYLCASSWTSGDYEQYFGPGTRLTVT.

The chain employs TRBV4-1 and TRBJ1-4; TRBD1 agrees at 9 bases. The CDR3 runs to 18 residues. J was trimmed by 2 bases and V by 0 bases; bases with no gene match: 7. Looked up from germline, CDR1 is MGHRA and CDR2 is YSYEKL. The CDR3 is CASSQEPGQGGTNEKLFF. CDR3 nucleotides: TGCGCCAGCAGCCAAGAGCCGGGACAGGGAGGCACTAATGAAAAACTGTTTTTT.

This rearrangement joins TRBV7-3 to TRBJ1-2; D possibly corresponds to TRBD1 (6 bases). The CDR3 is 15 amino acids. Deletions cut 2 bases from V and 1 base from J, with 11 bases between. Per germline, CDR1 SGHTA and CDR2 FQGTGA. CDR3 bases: TGTGCCAGCAGCTTAGGGCAGGGGAGTAACTATGGCTACACCTTC. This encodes CASSLGQGSNYGYTF. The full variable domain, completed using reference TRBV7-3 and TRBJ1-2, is GAGVSQTPSNKVTEKGKYVELRCDPISGHTALYWYRQSLGQGPEFLIYFQGTGAADDSGLPNDRFFAVRPEGSVSTLKIQRTERGDSAVYLCASSLGQGSNYGYTFGSGTRLTVV.

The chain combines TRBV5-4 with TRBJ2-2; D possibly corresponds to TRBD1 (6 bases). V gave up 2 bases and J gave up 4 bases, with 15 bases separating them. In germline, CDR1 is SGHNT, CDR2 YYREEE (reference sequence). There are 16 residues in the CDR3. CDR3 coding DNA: TGTGCCAGCAGCTTCCACAGGGTCGGGGTCACCGGGGAGCTGTTTTTT. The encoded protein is CASSFHRVGVTGELFF.

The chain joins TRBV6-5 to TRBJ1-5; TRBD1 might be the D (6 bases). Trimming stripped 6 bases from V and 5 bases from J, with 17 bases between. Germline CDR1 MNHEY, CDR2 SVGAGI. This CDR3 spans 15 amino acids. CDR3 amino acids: CASRPISRGDQPQHF. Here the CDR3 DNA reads TGTGCCAGCAGACCGATTTCCAGGGGTGATCAGCCCCAGCATTTT.

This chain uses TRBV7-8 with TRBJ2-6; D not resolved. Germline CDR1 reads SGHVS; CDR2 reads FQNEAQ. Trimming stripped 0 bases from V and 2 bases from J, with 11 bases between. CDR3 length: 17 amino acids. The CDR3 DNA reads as TGTGCCAGCAGCTTAGCGCGGCGGCTTGCTGGGGCCAACGTCCTGACTTTC. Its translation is CASSLARRLAGANVLTF.

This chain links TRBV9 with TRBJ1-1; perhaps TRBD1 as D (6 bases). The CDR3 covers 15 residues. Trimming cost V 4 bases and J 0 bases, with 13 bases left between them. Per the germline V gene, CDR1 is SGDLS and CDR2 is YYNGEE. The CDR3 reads CASSPSGGLNTEAFF. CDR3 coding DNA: TGTGCCAGCAGCCCAAGTGGGGGGCTGAACACTGAAGCTTTCTTT.

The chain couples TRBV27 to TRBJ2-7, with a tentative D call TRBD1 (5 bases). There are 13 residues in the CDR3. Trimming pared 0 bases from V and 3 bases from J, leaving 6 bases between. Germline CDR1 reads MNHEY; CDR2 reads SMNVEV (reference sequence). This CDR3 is CASSLSGRYEQYF. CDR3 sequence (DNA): TGTGCCAGCAGTTTATCGGGGCGCTACGAGCAGTACTTC.

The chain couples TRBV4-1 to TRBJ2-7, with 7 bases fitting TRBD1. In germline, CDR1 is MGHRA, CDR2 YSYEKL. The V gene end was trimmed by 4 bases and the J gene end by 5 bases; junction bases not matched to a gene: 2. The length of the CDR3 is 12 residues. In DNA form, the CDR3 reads TGCGCCAGCAGCCGGGGACAGCACGAGCAGTACTTC. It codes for CASSRGQHEQYF.

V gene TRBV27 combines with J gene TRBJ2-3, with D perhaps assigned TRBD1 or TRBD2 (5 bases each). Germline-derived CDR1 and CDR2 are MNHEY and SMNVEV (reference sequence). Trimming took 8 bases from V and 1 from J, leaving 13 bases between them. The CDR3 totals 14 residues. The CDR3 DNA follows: TGTGCCAGCGGGGACCAAAGGGGCACAGATACGCAGTATTTT. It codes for CASGDQRGTDTQYF.

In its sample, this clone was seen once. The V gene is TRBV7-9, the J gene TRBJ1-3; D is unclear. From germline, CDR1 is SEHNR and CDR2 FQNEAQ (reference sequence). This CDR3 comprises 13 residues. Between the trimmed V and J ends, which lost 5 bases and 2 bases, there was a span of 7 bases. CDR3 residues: CASSALPGNTIYF. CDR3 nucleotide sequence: TGTGCCAGCAGCGCCCTCCCTGGAAACACCATATATTTT.

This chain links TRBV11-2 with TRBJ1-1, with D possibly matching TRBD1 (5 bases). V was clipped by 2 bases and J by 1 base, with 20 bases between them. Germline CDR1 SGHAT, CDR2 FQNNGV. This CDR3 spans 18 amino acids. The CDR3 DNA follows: TGTGCCAGCAGCTTACATACCTCGGACATCCTCACGAACACTGAAGCTTTCTTT. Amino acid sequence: CASSLHTSDILTNTEAFF.

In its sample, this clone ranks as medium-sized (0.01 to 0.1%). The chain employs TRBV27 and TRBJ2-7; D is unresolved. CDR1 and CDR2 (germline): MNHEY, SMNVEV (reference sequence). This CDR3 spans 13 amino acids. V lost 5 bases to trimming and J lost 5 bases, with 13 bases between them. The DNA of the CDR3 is TGTGCCAGCAGTGCAATAGGGTTCCACGAGCAGTACTTC. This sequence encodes CASSAIGFHEQYF.

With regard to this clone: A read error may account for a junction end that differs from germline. The CDR3 here is CASTWGGSNF. Here the CDR3 DNA reads TGTGCCAGCACCTGGGGAGGGTCGAATTTT. The chain employs TRBV11-2 and TRBJ1-3; D gene uncertain. This CDR3 region has 10 residues. Looked up from germline, CDR1 is SGHAT and CDR2 is FQNNGV.

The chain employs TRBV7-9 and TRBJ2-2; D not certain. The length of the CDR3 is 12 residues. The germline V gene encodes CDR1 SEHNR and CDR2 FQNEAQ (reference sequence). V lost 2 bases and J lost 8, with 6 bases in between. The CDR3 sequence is CASSLIPGELFF. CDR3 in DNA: TGTGCCAGCAGCTTAATCCCAGGGGAGCTGTTTTTT.

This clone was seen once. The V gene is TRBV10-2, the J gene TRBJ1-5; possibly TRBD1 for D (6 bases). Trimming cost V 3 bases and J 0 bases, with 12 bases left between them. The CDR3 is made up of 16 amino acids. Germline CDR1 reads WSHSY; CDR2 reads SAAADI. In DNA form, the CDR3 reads TGCGCCAGCAGTGAAAAGGGGGGCAATAGCAATCAGCCCCAGCATTTT. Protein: CASSEKGGNSNQPQHF.

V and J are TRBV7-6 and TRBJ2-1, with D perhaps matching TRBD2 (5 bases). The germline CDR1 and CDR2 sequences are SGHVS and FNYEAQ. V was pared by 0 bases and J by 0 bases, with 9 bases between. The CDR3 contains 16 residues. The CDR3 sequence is CASSLAGDISYNEQFF. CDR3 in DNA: TGTGCCAGCAGCTTAGCGGGAGATATCTCCTACAATGAGCAGTTCTTC.

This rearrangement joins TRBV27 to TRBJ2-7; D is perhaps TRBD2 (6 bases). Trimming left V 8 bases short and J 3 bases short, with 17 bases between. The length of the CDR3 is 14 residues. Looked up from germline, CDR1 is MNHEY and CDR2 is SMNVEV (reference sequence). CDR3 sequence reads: CASAIGGDGYEQYF. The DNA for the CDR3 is TGTGCCAGCGCTATAGGCGGGGATGGCTACGAGCAGTACTTC.

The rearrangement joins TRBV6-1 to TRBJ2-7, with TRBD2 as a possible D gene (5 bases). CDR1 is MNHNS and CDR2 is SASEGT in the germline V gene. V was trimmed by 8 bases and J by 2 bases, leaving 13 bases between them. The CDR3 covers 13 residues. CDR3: CASGVQEAYEQYF. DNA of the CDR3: TGTGCCAGCGGGGTGCAGGAGGCCTACGAGCAGTACTTC.

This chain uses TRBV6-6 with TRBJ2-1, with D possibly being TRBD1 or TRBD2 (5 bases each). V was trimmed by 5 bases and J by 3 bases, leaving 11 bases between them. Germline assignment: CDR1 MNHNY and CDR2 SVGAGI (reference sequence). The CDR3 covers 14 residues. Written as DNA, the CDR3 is TGTGCCAGCAGTCCCGTGAGGGGCTACAATGAGCAGTTCTTC. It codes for CASSPVRGYNEQFF.